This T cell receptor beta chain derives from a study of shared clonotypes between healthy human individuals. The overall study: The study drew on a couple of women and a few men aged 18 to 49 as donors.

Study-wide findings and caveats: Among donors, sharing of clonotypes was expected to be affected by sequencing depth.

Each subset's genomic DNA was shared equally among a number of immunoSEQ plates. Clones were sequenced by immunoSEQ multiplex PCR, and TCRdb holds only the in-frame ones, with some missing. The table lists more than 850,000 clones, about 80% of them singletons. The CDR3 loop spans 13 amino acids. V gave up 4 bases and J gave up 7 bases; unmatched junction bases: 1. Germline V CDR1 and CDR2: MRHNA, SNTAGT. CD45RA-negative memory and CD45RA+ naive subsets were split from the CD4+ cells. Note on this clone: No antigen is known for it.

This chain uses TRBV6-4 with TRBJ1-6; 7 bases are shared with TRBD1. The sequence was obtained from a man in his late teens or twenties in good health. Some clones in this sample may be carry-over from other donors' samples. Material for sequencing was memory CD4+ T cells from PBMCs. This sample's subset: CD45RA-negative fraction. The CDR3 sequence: CASSAGGNSPLHF. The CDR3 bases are TGTGCCAGCAGTGCAGGGGGGAATTCACCCCTCCACTTT.